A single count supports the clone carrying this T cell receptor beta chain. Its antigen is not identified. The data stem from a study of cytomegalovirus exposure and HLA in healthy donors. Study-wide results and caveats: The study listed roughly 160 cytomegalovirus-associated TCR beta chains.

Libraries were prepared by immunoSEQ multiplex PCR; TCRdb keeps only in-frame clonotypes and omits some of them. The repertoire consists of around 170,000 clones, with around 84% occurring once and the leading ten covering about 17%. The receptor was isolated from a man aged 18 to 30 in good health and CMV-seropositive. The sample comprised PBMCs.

The CDR3 nucleotides are TGTGCCAGCACCCGAGGGGGACAGGGGTTCTACGAGCAGTACTTC. This codes for CASTRGGQGFYEQYF. This sequence joins TRBV27 and TRBJ2-7; the match to TRBD1 covers 10 bases. CDR1 MNHEY and CDR2 SMNVEV come from the germline V gene (reference sequence). The junction had 9 bases not matched to a gene; V was cut back by 7 bases and J by 3 bases. The CDR3 is made up of 15 amino acids.